Shown below are 5 T cell receptor beta chains from a single sample sequenced in a study of post-analysis software for immune sequencing data. Study results and caveats: There were a few TRBV segments more frequent in patients than controls, and TRBV5-6, TRBV5-1 and TRBV20-1 were among them.

Unique-molecular-identifier-tagged TCR beta cDNA libraries were used. TCRdb reanalysed the PCR reads using MiXCR and keeps one entry per CDR3 protein. The sample carries 450,000 or so distinct CDR3 sequences, around 40% recorded once. Their recognized antigens are unknown. The sample taken for sequencing was blood. The receptors shown here come from a girl aged 10 to 17 with multiple sclerosis.

V usage is TRBV27 and J usage is TRBJ1-1, with D perhaps matching TRBD1 (5 bases). Germline V gene sequence: CDR1 MNHEY, CDR2 SMNVEV (reference sequence). This CDR3 region has 11 residues. V was trimmed by 7 bases and J by 9 bases, leaving 12 bases between them. CDR3 DNA: TGTGCCAGCACCAAAGGGACTCAAGCTTTCTTT. Its translation: CASTKGTQAFF.

This clonotype was picked up a small number of times. The chain combines TRBV30 with TRBJ2-7; TRBD1 matches 7 bases. This CDR3 is 15 amino acids long. Germline V gene sequence: CDR1 GTSNPN, CDR2 SVGIG (reference sequence). J was trimmed by 5 bases and V by 0 bases; bases with no gene match: 10. In DNA, the CDR3 is TGTGCCTGGAGTGTACCCGACAGGGTGTCCGACGAGCAGTACTTC. It translates to CAWSVPDRVSDEQYF. Looking up the rest from reference TRBV30 and TRBJ2-7 gives the full variable domain: SQTIHQWPATLVQPVGSPLSLECTVEGTSNPNLYWYRQAAGRGLQLLFYSVGIGQISSEVPQNLSASRPQDRQFILSSKKLLLSDSGFYLCAWSVPDRVSDEQYFGPGTRLTVT.

The chain carries TRBV27 and TRBJ2-2; D is ambiguous. Germline lookup yields CDR1 MNHEY and CDR2 SMNVEV (reference sequence). The length of the CDR3 is 13 residues. The ends were cut back, 4 bases at V and 2 bases at J, with 5 bases in the middle. The CDR3 here is CASSYVNTGELFF. The CDR3 bases are TGTGCCAGCAGTTACGTAAACACCGGGGAGCTGTTTTTT.

The V gene is TRBV12-3 or TRBV12-4, the J gene TRBJ2-7; D remains unclear. The V end lost 3 bases, the J end lost 2 bases, and 17 bases lay between the germline ends. The CDR3 runs 16 residues. The CDR3 DNA is TGTGCCAGCAGTTTGGGAATCGGCACTTATGCCTACGAGCAGTACTTC. Residues: CASSLGIGTYAYEQYF.

The J gene is TRBJ2-7, the V gene TRBV15, with D possibly being TRBD1 or TRBD2 (5 bases each). Germline CDR1 is LNHNV and CDR2 is YYDKDF (reference sequence). The CDR3 length is 15 residues. V lost 5 bases and J 2 bases, leaving 16 bases between the germline ends. The CDR3 protein is CATSGGEQGTYEQYF. CDR3 in DNA: TGTGCCACCAGCGGAGGTGAGCAGGGCACCTACGAGCAGTACTTC. Supplemented by reference TRBV15 and TRBJ2-7, the full variable domain reads DAMVIQNPRYQVTQFGKPVTLSCSQTLNHNVMYWYQQKSSQAPKLLFHYYDKDFNNEADTPDNFQSRRPNTSFCFLDIRSPGLGDTAMYLCATSGGEQGTYEQYFGPGTRLTVT.